This TCR beta chain was captured by sequencing in a study of T cell changes during pregnancy in multiple sclerosis. CDR1 is SGHTA and CDR2 is FQGNSA in the germline V gene. This CDR3 is 15 amino acids long. V shed 6 bases and J 3 bases; nucleotides not matched to a gene: 11. Only in-frame clones appear in the TCRdb table, and some are missing; sequencing was by immunoSEQ multiplex PCR. This table holds around 62,000 clones, roughly nine tenths found once. The chain combines TRBV7-2 with TRBJ2-7, with TRBD1 matching over 7 bases. Specimen: peripheral blood, collected in the first trimester of pregnancy. This clonotype originated in a female donor with multiple sclerosis, enrolled in a pregnancy study. The CDR3 spells CASSPGGARFYEQYF. CDR3 nucleotide sequence: TGTGCCAGCAGTCCAGGGGGTGCTAGGTTCTACGAGCAGTACTTC.